This T cell receptor beta chain was sequenced in a study of blood T cell repertoires in COVID-19. About the study: Acute and convalescent COVID-19 specimens originated in the United States, Italy and Spain. T cells, B-cell-depleted T cells, or PBMCs supplied cDNA or gDNA.

In the original analysis: Reference gene primer amplification gave estimated nucleated cell counts. TCRdb's copy holds only in-frame clones and misses some; the assay was immunoSEQ multiplex PCR. V and J calls and clone size are copied from that table; D and trimming were computed from the DNA. The sample carries approximately 440,000 clones, 90% recorded once. Cohort 3 recovered donors had two negative PCRs, clearance, or symptom resolution. CDR1 LNHDA and CDR2 SQIVND come from the germline V gene (reference sequence). V shed 6 bases and J 8 bases; nucleotides not matched to a gene: 15. The CDR3 has 15 residues.

The sequenced material came from PBMCs or T cells enriched from blood (not recorded which). The sequence was collected from a man aged 18 to 30 who had recovered from COVID-19. The V gene is TRBV19, the J gene TRBJ1-1; 7 bases are a match to TRBD1. The CDR3 protein is CASSLGQVLTGEAFF. CDR3 in DNA: TGTGCCAGTAGCCTAGGACAGGTTTTGACAGGGGAAGCTTTCTTT.